Presented here are 27 T cell receptor beta chains from one specimen sequenced in a study of blood T cell repertoires in COVID-19. The method was immunoSEQ multiplex PCR; TCRdb's version includes in-frame clones alone and lacks a portion of them. Among roughly 230,000 clones, 75% to 90% were seen once, and the ten largest hold approximately 30%. The specimen sequenced was peripheral blood. These receptors all come from a man aged 35 to 55 with acute or convalescent COVID-19.

The chain recombines TRBV7-9 with TRBJ2-3; 15 bases line up with TRBD2. V was pared by 1 base and J by 4 bases, with 3 bases of the junction left unmatched. CDR1 and CDR2 (germline): SEHNR, FQNEAQ (reference sequence). CDR3 length equals 17 residues. CDR3 DNA sequence: TGTGCCAGCAGCTTAGGGACTAGCGGGAGGGTGGCAGATACGCAGTATTTT. Translation: CASSLGTSGRVADTQYF.

The genes are TRBV30 and TRBJ1-6; 9 bases fit TRBD1. The CDR3 totals 15 residues. The germline V gene encodes CDR1 GTSNPN and CDR2 SVGIG (reference sequence). The V gene end was trimmed by 5 bases and the J gene end by 2 bases; junction bases not matched to a gene: 4. DNA of the CDR3: TGTGCCTGGGGGACAGGGCAGACCTATAATTCACCCCTCCACTTT. It yields the protein CAWGTGQTYNSPLHF.

The V call is TRBV9, the J call TRBJ2-1; 11 bases match TRBD2. V was clipped by 3 bases and J by 8 bases; unmatched bases: 7. The CDR3 length is 15 residues. Germline CDR1 SGDLS, CDR2 YYNGEE. The CDR3, as DNA: TGTGCCAGCAGCGGTACTAGCGGGAGTTTGGATGAGCAGTTCTTC. This gives the protein CASSGTSGSLDEQFF.

The chain couples TRBV6-5 to TRBJ2-7; 8 bases line up with TRBD2. The CDR3 runs to 15 residues. Losses at the gene ends were 1 base for V and 3 bases for J; bases not matched to a gene: 5. Germline V gives CDR1 MNHEY, CDR2 SVGAGI. CDR3 amino acids: CASSYFMAGGYEQYF. The DNA for the CDR3 is TGTGCCAGCAGTTACTTTATGGCGGGAGGCTACGAGCAGTACTTC.

This chain joins TRBV30 and TRBJ2-7; 7 bases line up with TRBD1. The CDR3 is made up of 14 amino acids. The junction had 8 bases not matched to a gene; V was cut back by 1 base and J by 5 bases. The germline V gene has CDR1 GTSNPN and CDR2 SVGIG (reference sequence). The CDR3 protein is CAWSGRGIGHEQYF. CDR3 sequence (DNA): TGTGCCTGGAGTGGCAGGGGGATTGGTCACGAGCAGTACTTC.

The sample holds a few counts of this clone. This rearrangement joins TRBV4-2 to TRBJ1-2; unclear D gene. Germline CDR1 and CDR2: LGHNA and YNFKEQ. Trimming shortened V by 1 base and J by 2 bases, and 8 bases separated the two germline ends. The length of the CDR3 is 14 residues. The CDR3 sequence: CASSQAPRNYGYTF. CDR3 bases: TGTGCCAGCAGCCAAGCCCCCAGGAACTATGGCTACACCTTC.

The chain has TRBV5-4 and TRBJ2-1, with TRBD1 as a possible D gene (6 bases). Germline V gene data show CDR1 as SGHNT and CDR2 as YYREEE (reference sequence). The CDR3 length is 14 residues. V was shortened by 5 bases and J by 7 bases, with 16 bases between the two germline ends. CDR3 bases: TGTGCCAGCAGATCCTACAGGGAGAAGAATGAGCAGTTCTTC. Its protein product is CASRSYREKNEQFF.

The chain combines TRBV4-1 with TRBJ2-3; 11 positions agree with TRBD2. Trimming cost V 1 base and J 0 bases; bases outside gene matches: 6. CDR1 is MGHRA, CDR2 YSYEKL, per germline. This CDR3 is built from 18 residues. CDR3 loop: CASSQGLAGITSTDTQYF. CDR3 bases: TGCGCCAGCAGCCAAGGACTAGCGGGAATAACCAGCACAGATACGCAGTATTTT.

The chain links TRBV19 to TRBJ2-2, with 12 bases lining up with TRBD1. The CDR3 has 15 residues. The germline CDR1 and CDR2 sequences are LNHDA and SQIVND (reference sequence). V lost 5 bases to trimming and J lost 8 bases; unmatched junction nucleotides: 6. In DNA, the CDR3 is TGTGCCAGTAGTGTCCGGGACAGGGGGCGAGGGGAGCTGTTTTTT. Protein: CASSVRDRGRGELFF.

The chain recombines TRBV20-1 with TRBJ2-1; a possible D gene is TRBD2 (5 bases). V was cut by 4 bases and J by 7 bases, with 17 bases left in between. Germline V CDR1 and CDR2: DFQATT, SNEGSKA (reference sequence). The CDR3 has 14 residues. CDR3 region: CSATEGTSGNEQFF. For the CDR3, the DNA is TGCAGTGCTACTGAGGGAACTAGTGGGAATGAGCAGTTCTTC.

This clone was detected once. V usage is TRBV12-5 and J usage is TRBJ1-1; no clear D gene. The CDR3 sequence is 13 residues long. V lost 3 bases and J lost 1, with 6 bases in between. CDR1 is LGHNT and CDR2 is FRNRAP in the germline V gene. CDR3 sequence (DNA): TGTGCTAGTGGTTTAGAGCAGAACACTGAAGCTTTCTTT. Protein sequence: CASGLEQNTEAFF.

The V and J genes are TRBV13 and TRBJ2-3; maybe TRBD2 (5 bases). V lost 3 bases and J 2 bases, leaving 9 bases between the germline ends. CDR3 length equals 14 residues. Looked up from germline, CDR1 is PRHDT and CDR2 is FYEKMQ (reference sequence). CDR3 bases: TGTGCCAGCAGCTTCCGGGATCCCACAGATACGCAGTATTTT. It yields the protein CASSFRDPTDTQYF.

The CDR3 sequence: CASSTSGQVDGYTF. CDR3 in DNA: TGTGCCAGTAGTACCTCCGGACAGGTCGATGGCTACACCTTC. The chain carries TRBV19 and TRBJ1-2; 7 bases align to TRBD1. Germline V CDR1 and CDR2: LNHDA, SQIVND (reference sequence). The junction had 8 bases not matched to a gene; V was cut back by 4 bases and J by 6 bases. The CDR3 sequence is 14 residues long.

The chain couples TRBV6-5 to TRBJ1-1; tentative D call: TRBD1 (6 bases). Germline lookup yields CDR1 MNHEY and CDR2 SVGAGI. Trimming removed 8 bases from V and 0 bases from J, with 13 bases in between. The CDR3 spans 14 residues. CDR3 region: CASHREGLNTEAFF. DNA for the CDR3: TGTGCCAGCCACAGGGAGGGACTGAACACTGAAGCTTTCTTT.

The V call is TRBV7-9, the J call TRBJ2-1; 9 bases fit TRBD2. From germline, CDR1 is SEHNR and CDR2 FQNEAQ (reference sequence). The CDR3 totals 15 residues. Losses at the gene ends were 3 bases for V and 2 bases for J; bases not matched to a gene: 2. CDR3 loop: CASSFSSGAYNEQFF. The CDR3 bases are TGTGCCAGCAGCTTTTCTAGCGGGGCCTACAATGAGCAGTTCTTC.

The chain has TRBV6-5 and TRBJ2-1; 10 bases match TRBD2. Germline assignment: CDR1 MNHEY and CDR2 SVGAGI. This CDR3 region has 16 residues. V trimming: 0 bases; J trimming: 6 bases; junction bases outside the gene matches: 5. The CDR3 sequence: CASSYSAGGPINEQFF. The CDR3 DNA reads as TGTGCCAGCAGTTACTCAGCGGGAGGGCCTATCAATGAGCAGTTCTTC.

This clone appeared a few times. The rearrangement links TRBV4-1 to TRBJ1-6; TRBD1 matches at 9 bases. The CDR3 consists of 16 residues. The germline gives CDR1 MGHRA, CDR2 YSYEKL. Losses at the gene ends were 1 base for V and 8 bases for J; bases not matched to a gene: 6. CDR3 coding DNA: TGCGCCAGCAGCCAAGGACAGGGGGTCTTGGATTCACCCCTCCACTTT. It specifies CASSQGQGVLDSPLHF.

V is TRBV7-9 and J is TRBJ2-3; D gene uncertain. The CDR3 has 11 amino acids. V was trimmed by 5 bases and J by 6 bases, leaving 6 bases between them. Germline V gene lookup returns CDR1 SEHNR and CDR2 FQNEAQ (reference sequence). The CDR3 protein is CASSRSDTQYF. The CDR3 DNA follows: TGTGCCAGCAGCCGTAGTGATACGCAGTATTTT.

V is TRBV18 and J is TRBJ2-2; TRBD1 agrees at 8 bases. The germline V gene has CDR1 KGHSH and CDR2 LQKENI. CDR3 length equals 16 residues. Losses at the gene ends were 3 bases for V and 7 bases for J; bases not matched to a gene: 10. The CDR3, as DNA: TGTGCCAGCTCACCGCTAACTGACAGGGGCGGCGGGGAGCTGTTTTTT. Protein sequence: CASSPLTDRGGGELFF.

This sequence joins TRBV5-1 and TRBJ1-2, with D possibly matching TRBD1 (5 bases). From germline, CDR1 is SGHRS and CDR2 YFSETQ. The CDR3 is made up of 13 amino acids. Trimming shortened V by 0 bases and J by 7 bases, and 10 bases separated the two germline ends. Written as DNA, the CDR3 is TGCGCCAGCAGCTTGGACAGTACAGGTGGCTACACCTTC. This translates into CASSLDSTGGYTF.

This sequence joins TRBV25-1 and TRBJ1-1; D may be TRBD1 (6 bases). CDR3 length equals 14 residues. V was pared by 6 bases and J by 10 bases, with 21 bases between. Germline lookup yields CDR1 MGHDK and CDR2 SYGVNS. Here the CDR3 DNA reads TGTGCCAGCAGCCTGGTAGGGGGAACGAACGGAGCTTTCTTT. As protein: CASSLVGGTNGAFF. The variable domain in full, with the rest retrieved from reference TRBV25-1 and TRBJ1-1, is EADIYQTPRYLVIGTGKKITLECSQTMGHDKMYWYQQDPGMELHLIHYSYGVNSTEKGDLSSESTVSRIRTEHFPLTLESARPSHTSQYLCASSLVGGTNGAFFGQGTRLTVV.

This chain joins TRBV28 and TRBJ1-1; tentatively, D is TRBD1 (5 bases). The germline CDR1 and CDR2 sequences are MDHEN and SYDVKM. The germline V and J ends were trimmed by 6 bases and 6 bases, with 14 bases remaining between them. The CDR3 runs to 13 residues. CDR3 nucleotides: TGTGCCAGCAGGGGGGGGTGGGCGGCTGAAGCTTTCTTT. Translating gives CASRGGWAAEAFF.

The chain recombines TRBV2 with TRBJ1-1; 9 positions agree with TRBD1. The V gene end was trimmed by 7 bases and the J gene end by 1 base; junction bases not matched to a gene: 4. The CDR3 contains 14 residues. Germline assignment: CDR1 SNHLY and CDR2 FYNNEI. The CDR3 region has the DNA TGTGCCAGCACCACGACAGGGGGGAACACTGAAGCTTTCTTT. Translation: CASTTTGGNTEAFF.

J is TRBJ2-3 and V is TRBV2; 9 bases are shared with TRBD1. Germline trimming cut 6 bases from V and 0 bases from J; bases unmatched to any gene: 4. CDR1 and CDR2 from the germline V gene are SNHLY and FYNNEI. The length of the CDR3 is 15 residues. The CDR3 DNA reads TGTGCCAGCAGATCGACAGGGGGAAGCACAGATACGCAGTATTTT. This translates into CASRSTGGSTDTQYF.

J is TRBJ1-6 and V is TRBV20-1; D is perhaps TRBD1 (5 bases). The CDR3 is 13 amino acids. Trimming removed 6 bases at V and 12 bases at J, with 18 bases between. Per the germline V gene, CDR1 is DFQATT and CDR2 is SNEGSKA (reference sequence). CDR3 bases: TGCAGTGCGAGTTCGAACAGGCGGGGACCCCTCCACTTT. Protein product: CSASSNRRGPLHF.

The chain combines TRBV29-1 with TRBJ2-2, with D tentatively TRBD2 (6 bases). V lost 7 bases and J lost 6, with 15 bases in between. The length of the CDR3 is 13 residues. CDR1 SQVTM and CDR2 ANQGSEA come from the germline V gene. As DNA, the CDR3 is TGCAGCGGACAACAGTGGGAGGCCGGGGAGCTGTTTTTT. Its translation is CSGQQWEAGELFF.

This chain links TRBV29-1 with TRBJ1-1, with 10 bases identical to TRBD1. CDR3 size: 13 residues. V lost 6 bases and J lost 3; bases outside the gene matches: 4. The V gene's germline CDR1 is SQVTM and CDR2 ANQGSEA. CDR3 nucleotides: TGCAGCGTGATGGACAGGGGGGACACTGAAGCTTTCTTT. This sequence encodes CSVMDRGDTEAFF.